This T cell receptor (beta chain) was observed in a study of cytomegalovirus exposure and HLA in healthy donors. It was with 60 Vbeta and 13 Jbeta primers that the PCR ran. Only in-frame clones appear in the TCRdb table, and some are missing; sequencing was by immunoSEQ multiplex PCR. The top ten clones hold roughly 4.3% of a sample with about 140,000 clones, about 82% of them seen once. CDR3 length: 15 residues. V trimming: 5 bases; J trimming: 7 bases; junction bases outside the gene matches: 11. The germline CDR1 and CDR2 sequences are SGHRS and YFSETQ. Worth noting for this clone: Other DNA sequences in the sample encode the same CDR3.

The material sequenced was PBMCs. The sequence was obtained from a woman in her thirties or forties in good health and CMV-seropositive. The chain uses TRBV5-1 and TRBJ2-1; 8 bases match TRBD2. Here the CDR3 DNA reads TGCGCCAGCAGTGACTCGGGGGGGGGCTCGAATGAGCAGTTCTTC. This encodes CASSDSGGGSNEQFF.